A single sample gave rise to the 28 T cell receptor beta chains below, sequenced in a study of cytomegalovirus exposure and HLA in healthy donors. The PCR made use of 60 Vbeta and 13 Jbeta primers. TCRdb's copy holds only in-frame clones and misses some; the assay was immunoSEQ multiplex PCR. The profile shows around 78,000 clones, 60% to 70% of them singletons. Sequenced sample: PBMCs. The receptors come from a man between 25 and 39 years old in good health and CMV-seropositive.

The rearrangement links TRBV4-3 to TRBJ2-2, with a weak D call TRBD2 (5 bases). Germline lookup yields CDR1 LGHNA and CDR2 YSLEER. This CDR3 has 14 amino acids. Trimming removed 0 bases from V and 4 bases from J, with 6 bases in between. The CDR3 sequence is CASSQDRGTGELFF. The CDR3 region has the DNA TGCGCCAGCAGCCAAGACCGGGGCACCGGGGAGCTGTTTTTT.

This chain links TRBV7-3 with TRBJ2-6, with D maybe TRBD2 (7 bases). The CDR3 is 16 residues long. In germline, CDR1 is SGHTA, CDR2 FQGTGA. Trimming shortened V by 5 bases and J by 2 bases, and 13 bases separated the two germline ends. In nucleotides, the CDR3 is TGTGCCAGCAGCCCTAGGGGGGGAGCTGGGGCCAACGTCCTGACTTTC. It encodes CASSPRGGAGANVLTF.

The rearrangement links TRBV10-1 to TRBJ2-3; 10 bases are a match to TRBD1. V shed 0 bases and J 4 bases; nucleotides not matched to a gene: 4. The germline V gene has CDR1 WNHNN and CDR2 SYGVQD (reference sequence). The CDR3 length is 16 residues. CDR3 loop: CASSESGQGVSDTQYF. CDR3 DNA sequence: TGCGCCAGCAGTGAGTCCGGACAGGGGGTTTCAGATACGCAGTATTTT.

Only a few counts were recorded for this clone. This rearrangement joins TRBV10-1 to TRBJ2-1; D gene uncertain. The CDR3 covers 12 residues. CDR1 WNHNN and CDR2 SYGVQD come from the germline V gene (reference sequence). V lost 5 bases and J 6 bases, leaving 8 bases between the germline ends. The CDR3 DNA reads as TGCGCCAGCAGTAGCGAAAGCAATGAGCAGTTCTTC. This codes for CASSSESNEQFF.

This clone was observed a few times. The rearrangement joins TRBV28 to TRBJ2-7, with 7 bases aligning to TRBD1. Looked up from germline, CDR1 is MDHEN and CDR2 is SYDVKM. The CDR3 is 15 residues long. V shed 6 bases and J 7 bases; nucleotides not matched to a gene: 15. CDR3 protein: CASSHPRDRPLEQYF. The CDR3 DNA reads as TGTGCCAGCAGCCATCCCCGGGACAGACCATTGGAGCAGTACTTC.

V usage is TRBV11-3 and J usage is TRBJ2-1, with 12 positions matching TRBD1. Germline V gene sequence: CDR1 SGHNT, CDR2 YENEEA. The CDR3 extends over 15 amino acids. V shed 5 bases, J shed 7 bases, and the junction held 6 bases outside the gene matches. CDR3 loop: CASSPGGQGANEQFF. The CDR3 region has the DNA TGTGCCAGCAGCCCCGGGGGACAGGGGGCGAATGAGCAGTTCTTC.

This clone was counted between two and nine times. The chain combines TRBV7-3 with TRBJ2-3; 7 nucleotides align to TRBD1. This CDR3 has 14 amino acids. Losses at the gene ends were 5 bases for V and 4 bases for J; bases not matched to a gene: 6. Germline V gene data show CDR1 as SGHTA and CDR2 as FQGTGA. The CDR3 protein is CASSPETGSDTQYF. The CDR3 bases are TGTGCCAGCAGCCCCGAGACAGGGTCAGATACGCAGTATTTT.

In its sample, this clone was seen a few times. The CDR3 reads CASSQNPGQGGRVHF. The CDR3, as DNA: TGCGCCAGCAGCCAGAATCCGGGACAGGGCGGCAGGGTCCACTTT. The chain recombines TRBV4-1 with TRBJ1-6; 9 positions agree with TRBD1. The length of the CDR3 is 15 residues. Germline trimming cut 3 bases from V and 17 bases from J; bases unmatched to any gene: 14. Germline values: CDR1 MGHRA, CDR2 YSYEKL.

The CDR3 is CASNSRDRGNSPLHF. In DNA, the CDR3 is TGTGCCAGCAATAGCCGGGACAGGGGAAATTCACCCCTCCACTTT. This chain links TRBV27 with TRBJ1-6; 10 bases are shared with TRBD1. Germline-derived CDR1 and CDR2 are MNHEY and SMNVEV (reference sequence). This CDR3 has 15 amino acids. V dropped 7 bases and J dropped 7; count of bases not matched to a gene: 7.

The genes are TRBV7-3 and TRBJ2-4; tentatively, D is TRBD2 (6 bases). The V end was cut by 0 bases, the J end by 3 bases, with 9 bases between. CDR1 and CDR2 from the germline V gene are SGHTA and FQGTGA. The CDR3 loop spans 15 amino acids. Here the CDR3 DNA reads TGTGCCAGCAGCTTAACGGGGGGTAGCAAAAACATTCAGTACTTC. It encodes CASSLTGGSKNIQYF.

The V call is TRBV6-5, the J call TRBJ2-5; 8 bases align to TRBD1. The V and J ends lost 2 bases and 2 bases, in that order; junction bases with no gene match: 7. The germline gives CDR1 MNHEY, CDR2 SVGAGI. The CDR3 is 16 amino acids. In DNA form, the CDR3 reads TGTGCCAGCAGTTACAGTTCCAGGGGGCGACAAGAGACCCAGTACTTC. Its translation is CASSYSSRGRQETQYF.

This clone was detected a few times. The chain carries TRBV27 and TRBJ1-6; TRBD1 matches 8 bases. This CDR3 region has 14 residues. From germline, CDR1 is MNHEY and CDR2 SMNVEV (reference sequence). The V segment lost 5 bases and the J segment 10 bases; nucleotides outside the gene matches: 7. CDR3 nucleotides: TGTGCCAGCAGTCCTTCGACAGGGGTCTCACCCCTCCACTTT. As protein: CASSPSTGVSPLHF.

The chain uses TRBV9 and TRBJ2-1, with 12 bases that match TRBD2. The CDR3 spans 17 residues. In germline, CDR1 is SGDLS, CDR2 YYNGEE. J lost 8 bases, V lost 1 base, and 10 bases had no gene match. The CDR3 nucleotides read TGTGCCAGCAGCGTAACGACTAGCGGGAGCTCTATGGATGAGCAGTTCTTC. As protein: CASSVTTSGSSMDEQFF.

This sequence joins TRBV6-5 and TRBJ1-1; no clear D. The CDR3 length is 14 residues. Deletions cut 5 bases from V and 1 base from J, with 11 bases between. Germline values: CDR1 MNHEY, CDR2 SVGAGI. The CDR3 here is CASSARESNTEAFF. The DNA of the CDR3 is TGTGCCAGCAGTGCCCGGGAGTCGAACACTGAAGCTTTCTTT.

This chain joins TRBV28 and TRBJ2-5; TRBD1 agrees at 11 bases. V shed 5 bases and J 2 bases; nucleotides not matched to a gene: 7. The CDR3 consists of 16 residues. Germline V gives CDR1 MDHEN, CDR2 SYDVKM. CDR3 bases: TGTGCCAGCAGTCTAGCGGGACAGGGGGTTCAAGAGACCCAGTACTTC. The encoded protein is CASSLAGQGVQETQYF.

The chain joins TRBV7-2 to TRBJ2-1; the D gene is possibly TRBD2 (6 bases). Trimming cost V 2 bases and J 8 bases, with 13 bases left between them. Germline V CDR1 and CDR2: SGHTA, FQGNSA. The CDR3 has 14 residues. Written as DNA, the CDR3 is TGTGCCAGCAGCTTAAACGGGGGTGAAGATGAGCAGTTCTTC. Encoded protein: CASSLNGGEDEQFF. The entire variable domain, with the rest obtained from reference TRBV7-2 and TRBJ2-1, is as follows: GAGVSQSPSNKVTEKGKDVELRCDPISGHTALYWYRQSLGQGLEFLIYFQGNSAPDKSGLPSDRFSAERTGGSVSTLTIQRTQQEDSAVYLCASSLNGGEDEQFFGPGTRLTVL.

This sequence joins TRBV6-1 and TRBJ2-1; perhaps TRBD2 as D (5 bases). This CDR3 region has 14 residues. V lost 3 bases and J 8 bases, leaving 14 bases between the germline ends. Germline V lookup: CDR1 MNHNS, CDR2 SASEGT. CDR3 bases: TGTGCCAGCAGTGAGGAGGATGCCCTCGATGAGCAGTTCTTC. It translates to CASSEEDALDEQFF.

The chain employs TRBV28 and TRBJ1-4; TRBD1 aligns across 8 bases. The CDR3 totals 14 residues. V lost 5 bases, J lost 11 bases, and 10 bases stayed unmatched. Looked up from germline, CDR1 is MDHEN and CDR2 is SYDVKM. The CDR3 loop reads CASSPRTGYLKLFF. For the CDR3, the DNA is TGTGCCAGCAGTCCACGGACAGGGTATTTGAAACTGTTTTTT.

This chain connects TRBV4-2 to TRBJ1-2; D uncertain. Germline loops: CDR1 LGHNA, CDR2 YNFKEQ. Trimming stripped 5 bases from V and 0 bases from J, with 10 bases between. This CDR3 comprises 14 residues. The CDR3 loop reads CASSSDLANYGYTF. The CDR3 DNA is TGTGCCAGCAGCTCGGACTTAGCTAACTATGGCTACACCTTC.

This chain connects TRBV13 to TRBJ2-1; a weak D match, TRBD1 (5 bases). Deletions cut 5 bases from V and 8 bases from J, with 10 bases between. CDR3 length: 12 residues. Germline V lookup: CDR1 PRHDT, CDR2 FYEKMQ (reference sequence). The CDR3 coding sequence is TGTGCCAGCAGCCCGAACAGGTATGAGCAGTTCTTC. It yields the protein CASSPNRYEQFF.

V usage is TRBV6-5 and J usage is TRBJ1-2; the D is unclear. Per germline, CDR1 MNHEY and CDR2 SVGAGI. Trimming cost V 2 bases and J 8 bases, with 15 bases left between them. The CDR3 totals 14 residues. Here the CDR3 DNA reads TGTGCCAGCAGTTACATGGTAGGCGGTGACGGCTACACCTTC. It translates to CASSYMVGGDGYTF.

The rearrangement joins TRBV9 to TRBJ2-7, with TRBD2 as a possible D gene (5 bases). CDR1 SGDLS and CDR2 YYNGEE come from the germline V gene. V was cut by 2 bases and J by 1 base, with 10 bases left in between. The CDR3 contains 14 residues. CDR3 nucleotide sequence: TGTGCCAGCAGCGTCGGGGAGCTTTCCTACGAGCAGTACTTC. Its translation is CASSVGELSYEQYF.

The chain carries TRBV10-3 and TRBJ2-7; 9 bases agree with TRBD1. Unmatched junction bases numbered 3, after V lost 3 bases and J lost 0 bases. The CDR3 covers 15 residues. Germline CDR1 reads ENHRY; CDR2 reads SYGVKD. CDR3 loop: CAISETQGASYEQYF. In DNA, the CDR3 is TGTGCCATCAGTGAAACACAGGGGGCCTCCTACGAGCAGTACTTC.

The chain uses TRBV25-1 and TRBJ1-6, with D maybe TRBD1 (5 bases). Trimming removed 6 bases at V and 7 bases at J, with 22 bases between. CDR1 MGHDK and CDR2 SYGVNS come from the germline V gene. The CDR3 loop spans 17 amino acids. The CDR3 sequence: CASSRGSGEWKNSPLHF. The CDR3 coding sequence is TGTGCCAGCAGCCGCGGTTCGGGGGAATGGAAGAATTCACCCCTCCACTTT. The full variable domain, in which reference TRBV25-1 and TRBJ1-6 provide the parts outside the CDR3, is EADIYQTPRYLVIGTGKKITLECSQTMGHDKMYWYQQDPGMELHLIHYSYGVNSTEKGDLSSESTVSRIRTEHFPLTLESARPSHTSQYLCASSRGSGEWKNSPLHFGNGTRLTVT.

V gene TRBV28 combines with J gene TRBJ2-2; TRBD2 agrees at 11 bases. V lost 4 bases and J lost 4; bases outside the gene matches: 5. Germline values: CDR1 MDHEN, CDR2 SYDVKM. The CDR3 loop spans 16 amino acids. DNA for the CDR3: TGTGCCAGCAGTTCAACTAGCGGGAGTATCACCGGGGAGCTGTTTTTT. Protein sequence: CASSSTSGSITGELFF.

The chain uses TRBV28 and TRBJ1-3, with unresolved D. Germline V gene sequence: CDR1 MDHEN, CDR2 SYDVKM. The CDR3 consists of 14 residues. V lost 3 bases and J 0 bases, leaving 6 bases between the germline ends. CDR3 in amino acids: CASSFAGSGNTIYF. In DNA form, the CDR3 reads TGTGCCAGCAGTTTTGCAGGCTCTGGAAACACCATATATTTT.

This clone was counted only a few times. The chain combines TRBV5-1 with TRBJ2-7; 9 nucleotides line up with TRBD1. Losses at the gene ends were 4 bases for V and 5 bases for J; bases not matched to a gene: 7. The germline V gene encodes CDR1 SGHRS and CDR2 YFSETQ. The CDR3 runs to 14 residues. In nucleotides, the CDR3 is TGCGCCAGCAGCCCGGGGACAGGGAAGGACGAGCAGTACTTC. This sequence encodes CASSPGTGKDEQYF.

The chain recombines TRBV6-1 with TRBJ2-1; no clear D gene. The CDR3 has 14 amino acids. Germline V CDR1 and CDR2: MNHNS, SASEGT. V lost 6 bases to trimming and J lost 4 bases, with 13 bases between them. The CDR3 spells CASRARSGYNEQFF. Written as DNA, the CDR3 is TGTGCCAGCAGGGCCCGCTCAGGTTACAATGAGCAGTTCTTC.